The 20 T cell receptor beta chains given below trace back to one sample, sequenced in a study of T-cell memory formation after mild COVID-19. TCRdb re-called the 5' RACE reads with MiXCR, one entry per CDR3 protein. The repertoire holds almost 550,000 distinct CDR3 sequences, with approximately 20% as singletons. The sequenced sample was PBMCs or a T cell subset sorted from them (not recorded which). These receptors all come from an adult woman who had mild COVID-19 (a few samples of this study predate the infection). Cell type and time point are not known.

The rearrangement joins TRBV12-3 or TRBV12-4 to TRBJ2-1; 12 bases line up with TRBD1. Trimming cost V 5 bases and J 6 bases; bases outside gene matches: 5. This CDR3 comprises 15 residues. CDR3 DNA sequence: TGTGCCAGCAGTGGGAGGGACAGGGGGCCCAATGAGCAGTTCTTC. It specifies CASSGRDRGPNEQFF.

The chain recombines TRBV7-2 with TRBJ2-2; D not resolved. V shed 5 bases and J shed 6 bases, with 13 bases lying between them. CDR3 length equals 14 residues. Per germline, CDR1 SGHTA and CDR2 FQGNSA. The CDR3, as DNA: TGTGCCAGCAGCGTCTTAATCGGCGCCGGGGAGCTGTTTTTT. Protein: CASSVLIGAGELFF.

This clonotype has more than one count but fewer than ten. The chain couples TRBV5-4 to TRBJ2-7, with D perhaps matching TRBD2 (6 bases). Trimming cost V 4 bases and J 4 bases, with 15 bases left between them. This CDR3 region has 14 residues. Germline values: CDR1 SGHNT, CDR2 YYREEE (reference sequence). The CDR3 sequence: CASSGGTEDYEQYF. The DNA for the CDR3 is TGTGCCAGCAGCGGGGGGACGGAGGATTACGAGCAGTACTTC. The full variable domain, its missing parts supplied by reference TRBV5-4 and TRBJ2-7, is ETGVTQSPTHLIKTRGQQVTLRCSSQSGHNTVSWYQQALGQGPQFIFQYYREEENGRGNFPPRFSGLQFPNYSSELNVNALELDDSALYLCASSGGTEDYEQYFGPGTRLTVT.

This sequence joins TRBV20-1 and TRBJ1-6; no definite D call. This CDR3 has 15 residues. Trimming left V 4 bases short and J 0 bases short, with 10 bases between. CDR1 is DFQATT and CDR2 is SNEGSKA in the germline V gene (reference sequence). The CDR3 DNA follows: TGCAGTGCTATTTTCCGGGGCTCCTATAATTCACCCCTCCACTTT. As protein: CSAIFRGSYNSPLHF.

V is TRBV15 and J is TRBJ2-1; D possibly corresponds to TRBD1 (5 bases). CDR3 length: 14 amino acids. V gave up 4 bases and J gave up 6 bases, with 13 bases separating them. In germline, CDR1 is LNHNV, CDR2 YYDKDF (reference sequence). The CDR3 sequence is CATSTDRQGNEQFF. In DNA, the CDR3 is TGTGCCACCAGCACTGACCGGCAGGGCAATGAGCAGTTCTTC.

This rearrangement joins TRBV4-1 to TRBJ2-7; no clear D. This CDR3 is 17 amino acids long. In germline, CDR1 is MGHRA, CDR2 YSYEKL. The ends were cut back, 0 bases at V and 0 bases at J, with 15 bases in the middle. The CDR3 sequence is CASSQERNSPNSYEQYF. DNA for the CDR3: TGCGCCAGCAGCCAAGAACGTAACAGTCCAAACTCCTACGAGCAGTACTTC.

This clonotype was observed a few times. The chain uses TRBV7-2 and TRBJ1-5; 11 nucleotides match TRBD1. The V gene's germline CDR1 is SGHTA and CDR2 FQGNSA. The CDR3 contains 16 residues. V lost 4 bases, J lost 6 bases, and 8 bases stayed unmatched. CDR3: CASSSLGQGATQPQHF. The CDR3 DNA follows: TGTGCCAGCAGCTCACTAGGACAGGGGGCTACTCAGCCCCAGCATTTT. Full variable domain (rest looked up from reference TRBV7-2 and TRBJ1-5): GAGVSQSPSNKVTEKGKDVELRCDPISGHTALYWYRQSLGQGLEFLIYFQGNSAPDKSGLPSDRFSAERTGGSVSTLTIQRTQQEDSAVYLCASSSLGQGATQPQHFGDGTRLSIL.

This clonotype was counted only a few times. CDR3 DNA: TGTGCCAGCAGTGAAGGGCTAGCACGAGGAGAGACCCAGTACTTC. It codes for CASSEGLARGETQYF. The V gene is TRBV2, the J gene TRBJ2-5, with D possibly matching TRBD2 (5 bases). The CDR3 has 15 amino acids. Germline assignment: CDR1 SNHLY and CDR2 FYNNEI. Trimming left V 1 base short and J 4 bases short, with 13 bases between. The variable domain in full, completed from reference TRBV2 and TRBJ2-5, reads EPEVTQTPSHQVTQMGQEVILRCVPISNHLYFYWYRQILGQKVEFLVSFYNNEISEKSEIFDDQFSVERPDGSNFTLKIRSTKLEDSAMYFCASSEGLARGETQYFGPGTRLLVL.

This clonotype was seen more than once but under ten times. An end of the junction differs from the germline gene, which may be a read error. V usage is TRBV5-1 and J usage is TRBJ2-1; 10 positions match TRBD2. Germline-derived CDR1 and CDR2 are SGHRS and YFSETQ. The CDR3 has 15 amino acids. The CDR3 protein is CASSQSGGGSRGESF. CDR3 DNA: TGCGCCAGCAGTCAGAGCGGGGGGGGATCCCGCGGCGAATCCTTC. Complete variable domain (other parts from reference TRBV5-1 and TRBJ2-1): KAGVTQTPRYLIKTRGQQVTLSCSPISGHRSVSWYQQTPGQGLQFLFEYFSETQRNKGNFPGRFSGRQFSNSRSEMNVSTLELGDSALYLCASSQSGGGSRGESFGPGTRLTVL.

This clonotype has only a few counts. This rearrangement joins TRBV10-3 to TRBJ2-7; 9 bases align to TRBD1. The V and J ends lost 9 bases and 3 bases, in that order; junction bases with no gene match: 9. In germline, CDR1 is ENHRY, CDR2 SYGVKD. The CDR3 contains 14 residues. CDR3 amino acids: CAMRSRDRDYEQYF. The CDR3, as DNA: TGTGCCATGAGAAGCCGGGACAGGGACTACGAGCAGTACTTC.

This chain joins TRBV15 and TRBJ2-2; D is undetermined. This CDR3 region has 14 residues. Germline V gene data show CDR1 as LNHNV and CDR2 as YYDKDF (reference sequence). The V and J ends lost 7 bases and 4 bases respectively, with 13 bases between them. For the CDR3, the DNA is TGTGCCACCAAACAACTTTGGGGCACCGGGGAGCTGTTTTTT. Its protein product is CATKQLWGTGELFF.

This clonotype appeared a few times. The chain joins TRBV24-1 to TRBJ2-1, with D possibly called TRBD1 or TRBD2 (5 bases each). The germline gives CDR1 KGHDR, CDR2 SFDVKD. The CDR3 length is 15 residues. V was clipped by 3 bases and J by 8 bases, with 16 bases between them. CDR3: CATSDLGAGSDEQFF. The CDR3 nucleotides are TGTGCCACCAGTGATCTCGGGGCCGGGTCTGATGAGCAGTTCTTC.

This clonotype was counted only a few times. V usage is TRBV4-1 and J usage is TRBJ2-3; 7 positions agree with TRBD2. The germline CDR1 and CDR2 sequences are MGHRA and YSYEKL. This CDR3 comprises 15 residues. V lost 3 bases to trimming and J lost 6 bases; unmatched junction nucleotides: 9. CDR3 loop: CASSQSERDWDTQYF. Here the CDR3 DNA reads TGCGCCAGCAGCCAGTCCGAGCGGGACTGGGATACGCAGTATTTT.

A few counts support this clonotype. One end of the junction does not line up with germline, which may come from a read error. J is TRBJ2-1 and V is TRBV20-1; the D is unclear. The CDR3 runs to 12 residues. Germline values: CDR1 DFQATT, CDR2 SNEGSKA (reference sequence). The CDR3, as DNA: TGCAGTGCTACAGACACCTACAAAGAGCAGTTCTTC. Its translation is CSATDTYKEQFF.

The chain joins TRBV18 to TRBJ2-5; 9 nucleotides agree with TRBD1. Losses at the gene ends were 6 bases for V and 3 bases for J; bases not matched to a gene: 11. Germline lookup yields CDR1 KGHSH and CDR2 LQKENI. The CDR3 loop spans 16 amino acids. CDR3 protein: CASSQTYRDREETQYF. The CDR3 DNA is TGTGCCAGCTCGCAAACCTACCGGGACAGGGAAGAGACCCAGTACTTC.

The chain carries TRBV27 and TRBJ1-5; tentative D call: TRBD1 (5 bases). This CDR3 is 14 amino acids long. Germline CDR1 MNHEY, CDR2 SMNVEV (reference sequence). The V end was cut by 0 bases, the J end by 7 bases, with 10 bases between. The CDR3 region is CASSLSGVFQPQHF. The CDR3 DNA sequence: TGTGCCAGCAGTTTATCAGGGGTGTTCCAGCCCCAGCATTTT.

This clonotype showed up many times. The chain links TRBV20-1 to TRBJ2-1, with 9 bases lining up with TRBD1. This CDR3 is 15 amino acids long. The germline V gene has CDR1 DFQATT and CDR2 SNEGSKA (reference sequence). V lost 5 bases to trimming and J lost 8 bases; unmatched junction nucleotides: 13. The CDR3 loop is CSAPRGDRVTDEQFF. For the CDR3, the DNA is TGCAGTGCTCCCCGGGGGGACAGGGTCACGGATGAGCAGTTCTTC.

A few counts support this clonotype. This chain connects TRBV29-1 to TRBJ1-3; D not resolved. Per the germline V gene, CDR1 is SQVTM and CDR2 is ANQGSEA. CDR3 size: 13 residues. Trimming stripped 4 bases from V and 0 bases from J, with 7 bases between. The DNA of the CDR3 is TGCAGCGTTGGGCAGAGCTCTGGAAACACCATATATTTT. This translates into CSVGQSSGNTIYF.

This clonotype was seen a handful of times. The rearrangement uses TRBV12-3 or TRBV12-4 and TRBJ2-1, with TRBD2 matching over 8 bases. V shed 2 bases, J shed 8 bases, and the junction held 8 bases outside the gene matches. This CDR3 has 15 residues. CDR3 residues: CASSLNSGSPHEQFF. CDR3 nucleotides: TGTGCCAGCAGTTTAAACAGCGGGAGTCCCCATGAGCAGTTCTTC.

The chain is built from TRBV25-1 and TRBJ1-2, with TRBD1 as a possible D gene (5 bases). CDR3 length: 15 amino acids. Germline-derived CDR1 and CDR2 are MGHDK and SYGVNS. Trimming removed 3 bases at V and 0 bases at J, with 11 bases between. CDR3 sequence (DNA): TGTGCCAGCAGTGACCCCGGGACGGCTAACTATGGCTACACCTTC. Encoded protein: CASSDPGTANYGYTF.